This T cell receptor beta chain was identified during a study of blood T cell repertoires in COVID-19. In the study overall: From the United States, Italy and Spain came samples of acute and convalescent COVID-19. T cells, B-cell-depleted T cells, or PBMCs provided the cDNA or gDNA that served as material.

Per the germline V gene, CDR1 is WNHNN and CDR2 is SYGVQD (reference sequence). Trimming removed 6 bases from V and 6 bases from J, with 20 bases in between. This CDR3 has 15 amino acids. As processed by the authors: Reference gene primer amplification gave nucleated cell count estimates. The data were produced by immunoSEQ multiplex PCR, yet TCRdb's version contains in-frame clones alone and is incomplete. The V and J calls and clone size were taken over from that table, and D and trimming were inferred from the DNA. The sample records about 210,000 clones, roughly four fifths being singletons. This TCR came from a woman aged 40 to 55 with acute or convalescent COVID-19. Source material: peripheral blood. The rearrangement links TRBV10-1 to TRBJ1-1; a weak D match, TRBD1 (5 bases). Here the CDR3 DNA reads TGCGCCAGCAGCCCCCGATTCGGGGAGGGACCTGAAGCTTTCTTT. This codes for CASSPRFGEGPEAFF.